Below are 21 T cell receptor beta chains sequenced from a single sample in a study of cytomegalovirus exposure and HLA in healthy donors. The PCR contained 60 Vbeta and 13 Jbeta primers. Profiled with immunoSEQ multiplex PCR; TCRdb holds only in-frame clones, not every one. Of about 160,000 clones in the sample, roughly 85% are singletons; the top ten hold 1.3%. The sequenced material came from PBMCs. These receptors all stem from a woman between 50 and 59 years old in good health and CMV-seronegative.

This clone was picked up a small number of times. The CDR3 reads CASSSGTGYEKLFF. The CDR3 DNA is TGTGCCAGCAGTTCCGGGACAGGGTATGAAAAACTGTTTTTT. The chain couples TRBV28 to TRBJ1-4, with 9 bases that match TRBD1. The CDR3 has 14 amino acids. Germline CDR1 MDHEN, CDR2 SYDVKM. The V and J ends lost 4 bases and 6 bases, in that order; junction bases with no gene match: 3. Full variable domain (rest looked up from reference TRBV28 and TRBJ1-4): DVKVTQSSRYLVKRTGEKVFLECVQDMDHENMFWYRQDPGLGLRLIYFSYDVKMKEKGDIPEGYSVSREKKERFSLILESASTNQTSMYLCASSSGTGYEKLFFGSGTQLSVL.

This clone was detected a few times. The V call is TRBV18, the J call TRBJ2-1; D may be TRBD2 (5 bases). Germline-derived CDR1 and CDR2 are KGHSH and LQKENI. The CDR3 spans 18 residues. V was trimmed by 3 bases and J by 0 bases, leaving 18 bases between them. The CDR3 reads CASSPLPPTGSSYNEQFF. The CDR3 DNA is TGTGCCAGCTCACCCTTACCCCCGACTGGGAGCTCCTACAATGAGCAGTTCTTC.

J is TRBJ1-2 and V is TRBV5-6; 7 bases align to TRBD1. V shed 4 bases, J shed 1 base, and the junction held 10 bases outside the gene matches. The CDR3 loop spans 16 amino acids. In germline, CDR1 is SGHDT, CDR2 YYEEEE. CDR3 in amino acids: CASSQGTDRYNYGYTF. Written as DNA, the CDR3 is TGTGCCAGCAGCCAAGGGACAGACCGATATAACTATGGCTACACCTTC.

CDR3 region: CASSSSFRGDTQYF. The DNA for the CDR3 is TGTGCCAGCAGCTCCTCTTTCCGAGGAGATACGCAGTATTTT. The chain is built from TRBV5-4 and TRBJ2-3; D is uncertain. V was cut by 3 bases and J by 5 bases, with 13 bases left in between. The V gene's germline CDR1 is SGHNT and CDR2 YYREEE (reference sequence). The CDR3 has 14 residues. Full variable domain (rest looked up from reference TRBV5-4 and TRBJ2-3): ETGVTQSPTHLIKTRGQQVTLRCSSQSGHNTVSWYQQALGQGPQFIFQYYREEENGRGNFPPRFSGLQFPNYSSELNVNALELDDSALYLCASSSSFRGDTQYFGPGTRLTVL.

The J gene is TRBJ1-2, the V gene TRBV2; D is perhaps TRBD1 (5 bases). This CDR3 is 14 amino acids long. The V end was cut by 1 base, the J end by 6 bases, with 12 bases between. Germline CDR1 SNHLY, CDR2 FYNNEI. CDR3 in amino acids: CASSEEAGRNGYTF. The CDR3 DNA sequence: TGTGCCAGCAGTGAAGAGGCAGGGCGGAATGGCTACACCTTC.

This sequence joins TRBV19 and TRBJ1-1, with D perhaps TRBD1 (6 bases). Germline lookup yields CDR1 LNHDA and CDR2 SQIVND (reference sequence). V lost 11 bases, J lost 1 base, and 20 bases lay in between. The CDR3 contains 15 residues. CDR3 nucleotide sequence: TGTGCCTCCAGGGGAGGGGCGGGGGAGAACACTGAAGCTTTCTTT. The encoded protein is CASRGGAGENTEAFF. The full variable domain, in which reference TRBV19 and TRBJ1-1 provide the parts outside the CDR3, is DGGITQSPKYLFRKEGQNVTLSCEQNLNHDAMYWYRQDPGQGLRLIYYSQIVNDFQKGDIAEGYSVSREKKESFPLTVTSAQKNPTAFYLCASRGGAGENTEAFFGQGTRLTVV.

The V gene is TRBV18, the J gene TRBJ2-2; 10 nucleotides align to TRBD2. This CDR3 comprises 16 residues. In germline, CDR1 is KGHSH, CDR2 LQKENI. Trimming at V came to 5 bases and at J to 5 bases, leaving 8 bases not matched to a gene. The CDR3 nucleotides are TGTGCCAGCTCATCCTCCCGGGGACTAGCGACCGGGGAGCTGTTTTTT. Its protein is CASSSSRGLATGELFF.

CDR3 residues: CASSLAGGDQPQHF. The CDR3 DNA reads TGTGCCAGCAGCTTGGCTGGGGGCGATCAGCCCCAGCATTTT. The J gene is TRBJ1-5, the V gene TRBV5-6; D might be TRBD1 (6 bases). Germline V gene sequence: CDR1 SGHDT, CDR2 YYEEEE. V lost 0 bases and J lost 5, with 9 bases in between. The CDR3 has 14 amino acids.

The chain carries TRBV4-2 and TRBJ2-2, with D possibly TRBD2 on 5 matching bases. The V and J ends lost 0 bases and 4 bases respectively, with 12 bases between them. The CDR3 is 16 amino acids. The germline CDR1 and CDR2 sequences are LGHNA and YNFKEQ. The CDR3 here is CASSQDGERATGELFF. In DNA, the CDR3 is TGTGCCAGCAGCCAAGATGGAGAGAGGGCCACCGGGGAGCTGTTTTTT.

The chain is built from TRBV10-1 and TRBJ2-5, with a weak D call TRBD2 (6 bases). The V and J ends lost 0 bases and 5 bases respectively, with 13 bases between them. The CDR3 has 15 amino acids. The V gene's germline CDR1 is WNHNN and CDR2 SYGVQD (reference sequence). CDR3 region: CASSESYGGKETQYF. The DNA of the CDR3 is TGCGCCAGCAGTGAGTCGTACGGGGGTAAGGAGACCCAGTACTTC.

The chain recombines TRBV7-2 with TRBJ2-4, with 7 positions matching TRBD1. Germline CDR1 SGHTA, CDR2 FQGNSA. Trimming at V came to 7 bases and at J to 4 bases, leaving 13 bases not matched to a gene. This CDR3 region has 16 residues. The CDR3 loop is CASTLAQQGPKNIQYF. CDR3 DNA: TGTGCCAGCACCCTCGCCCAACAGGGGCCTAAAAACATTCAGTACTTC.

This rearrangement joins TRBV28 to TRBJ2-7, with a tentative D call TRBD2 (7 bases). Germline CDR1 MDHEN, CDR2 SYDVKM. The V end lost 3 bases, the J end lost 1 base, and 13 bases lay between the germline ends. The CDR3 covers 15 residues. The CDR3 nucleotides are TGTGCCAGCAGTTTTCCCGGGGGGCGATCCTACGAGCAGTACTTC. Protein product: CASSFPGGRSYEQYF.

The J gene is TRBJ2-5, the V gene TRBV28; D possibly corresponds to TRBD1 (5 bases). The CDR3 runs 14 residues. Trimming pared 2 bases from V and 5 bases from J, leaving 12 bases between. Germline loops: CDR1 MDHEN, CDR2 SYDVKM. The CDR3 nucleotides are TGTGCCAGCAGTTTAAGGGGTGCGGTGGAGACCCAGTACTTC. It translates to CASSLRGAVETQYF. The full variable domain, in which reference TRBV28 and TRBJ2-5 provide the parts outside the CDR3, is DVKVTQSSRYLVKRTGEKVFLECVQDMDHENMFWYRQDPGLGLRLIYFSYDVKMKEKGDIPEGYSVSREKKERFSLILESASTNQTSMYLCASSLRGAVETQYFGPGTRLLVL.

This chain joins TRBV28 and TRBJ1-2; the D is unclear. CDR3 length equals 12 residues. Trimming took off 3 bases at V and 4 bases at J, with 6 bases between the two ends. Germline V gene lookup returns CDR1 MDHEN and CDR2 SYDVKM. Written as DNA, the CDR3 is TGTGCCAGCAGTTTCGAGTCCTATGGCTACACCTTC. Protein sequence: CASSFESYGYTF.

The chain joins TRBV19 to TRBJ2-1, with D possibly being TRBD2 (7 bases). Germline CDR1 and CDR2: LNHDA and SQIVND (reference sequence). The CDR3 loop spans 12 amino acids. V was clipped by 5 bases and J by 10 bases, with 12 bases between them. The CDR3 DNA sequence: TGTGCCAGTAGTCATCCGGGGGGCGAGCAGTTCTTC. Translating it yields CASSHPGGEQFF.

This clone was found a few times. The chain uses TRBV28 and TRBJ2-2; 8 bases align to TRBD1. CDR1 is MDHEN and CDR2 is SYDVKM in the germline V gene. V trimming: 5 bases; J trimming: 0 bases; junction bases outside the gene matches: 5. The CDR3 contains 16 residues. CDR3 region: CASSLSGQANTGELFF. The CDR3 DNA reads as TGTGCCAGCAGTCTATCGGGACAGGCGAACACCGGGGAGCTGTTTTTT.

The J gene is TRBJ1-2, the V gene TRBV5-4; D is perhaps TRBD1 (5 bases). This CDR3 is built from 14 residues. Trimming left V 0 bases short and J 3 bases short, with 9 bases between. Germline V gives CDR1 SGHNT, CDR2 YYREEE (reference sequence). The CDR3 DNA reads as TGTGCCAGCAGCTTGGAAGGGGCCCACTATGGCTACACCTTC. This translates into CASSLEGAHYGYTF.

This sequence joins TRBV5-4 and TRBJ2-1; 9 nucleotides agree with TRBD1. J lost 9 bases, V lost 0 bases, and 10 bases had no gene match. Per the germline V gene, CDR1 is SGHNT and CDR2 is YYREEE (reference sequence). This CDR3 comprises 16 residues. The CDR3 sequence is CASSLGGQGSLAEQFF. As DNA, the CDR3 is TGTGCCAGCAGCTTGGGTGGACAGGGGAGTTTGGCTGAGCAGTTCTTC.

This chain joins TRBV27 and TRBJ1-2; no firm D call. Per the germline V gene, CDR1 is MNHEY and CDR2 is SMNVEV (reference sequence). V lost 1 base to trimming and J lost 7 bases, with 22 bases between them. There are 17 residues in the CDR3. The CDR3 nucleotides read TGTGCCAGCAGTTTATTGGCAGGAGGCACTATCGGGTCTGGCTACACCTTC. Encoded protein: CASSLLAGGTIGSGYTF.

The chain recombines TRBV5-1 with TRBJ1-4; D perhaps matches TRBD1 (6 bases). The CDR3 spans 16 residues. V dropped 5 bases and J dropped 6 bases, with 20 bases sitting between them. Germline CDR1 SGHRS, CDR2 YFSETQ. The CDR3 here is CASSTSYRVGDEKLFF. The DNA for the CDR3 is TGCGCCAGCAGTACGAGTTACAGGGTAGGGGATGAAAAACTGTTTTTT.

This chain connects TRBV5-1 to TRBJ2-1; the match to TRBD2 covers 7 bases. Germline CDR1 reads SGHRS; CDR2 reads YFSETQ. Losses at the gene ends were 4 bases for V and 0 bases for J; bases not matched to a gene: 7. The CDR3 covers 16 residues. The CDR3 DNA sequence: TGCGCCAGCAGCCGGACCGGGAGGAGCTCCTACAATGAGCAGTTCTTC. Translated, it gives CASSRTGRSSYNEQFF.